Listed here are 30 T cell receptor beta chains from one sample, sequenced in a study of T cells in Graves' hyperthyroidism and ophthalmopathy. RNA transcripts provided the source from which TCR beta CDR3 regions were amplified. In the first-round RT-PCR of the TCR CDR3, the HTBI primer set was used. MiXCR, run by TCRdb on the multiplex PCR reads, gives a single entry per CDR3 protein. The table includes approximately 400,000 distinct CDR3 sequences, 14% detected once. The sequenced sample was blood. Every receptor here comes from a woman aged 55-70 years with Graves' hyperthyroidism.

This clonotype came up many times. V and J are TRBV28 and TRBJ2-1; D is ambiguous. Trimming took 3 bases from V and 5 from J, leaving 11 bases between them. This CDR3 is built from 14 residues. Per germline, CDR1 MDHEN and CDR2 SYDVKM. The CDR3 here is CASSLSPRNNEQFF. The CDR3 bases are TGTGCCAGCAGTTTGTCCCCGCGTAACAATGAGCAGTTCTTC.

There are many counts of this clonotype. The chain uses TRBV24-1 and TRBJ2-3; a possible D gene is TRBD1 (7 bases). The CDR3 is made up of 14 amino acids. CDR1 and CDR2 (germline): KGHDR, SFDVKD. Deletions cut 9 bases from V and 0 bases from J, with 12 bases between. The CDR3 nucleotides are TGTGCCACCCAGGGGGGCGCGAGCACAGATACGCAGTATTTT. Protein sequence: CATQGGASTDTQYF.

The J gene is TRBJ1-1, the V gene TRBV30, with D tentatively TRBD1 (5 bases). The CDR3 loop spans 12 amino acids. CDR1 is GTSNPN and CDR2 is SVGIG in the germline V gene (reference sequence). V shed 4 bases and J shed 5 bases, with 11 bases lying between them. CDR3 region: CAWTSGRTEAFF. In nucleotides, the CDR3 is TGTGCCTGGACGTCAGGGAGGACTGAAGCTTTCTTT.

The chain couples TRBV11-2 to TRBJ2-7; tentatively, D is TRBD2 (5 bases). V lost 5 bases and J 3 bases, leaving 17 bases between the germline ends. Germline V gene data show CDR1 as SGHAT and CDR2 as FQNNGV. The length of the CDR3 is 15 residues. CDR3 nucleotide sequence: TGTGCCAGCAGCCCAGAGACGTTCCGGGACTACGAGCAGTACTTC. This encodes CASSPETFRDYEQYF.

The chain carries TRBV2 and TRBJ2-1, with 11 bases fitting TRBD2. V trimming: 4 bases; J trimming: 4 bases; junction bases outside the gene matches: 3. CDR3 length: 15 amino acids. In germline, CDR1 is SNHLY, CDR2 FYNNEI. The CDR3: CASSGIAGGYNEQFF. CDR3 bases: TGTGCCAGCAGTGGCATAGCGGGAGGGTACAATGAGCAGTTCTTC. Supplemented by reference TRBV2 and TRBJ2-1, the full variable domain reads EPEVTQTPSHQVTQMGQEVILRCVPISNHLYFYWYRQILGQKVEFLVSFYNNEISEKSEIFDDQFSVERPDGSNFTLKIRSTKLEDSAMYFCASSGIAGGYNEQFFGPGTRLTVL.

V usage is TRBV5-1 and J usage is TRBJ1-2; maybe TRBD1 (6 bases). Between the trimmed V and J ends, which lost 7 bases and 6 bases, there was a span of 22 bases. CDR3 size: 15 residues. CDR1 is SGHRS, CDR2 YFSETQ, per germline. The CDR3 region is CASQKMGQGLDGYTF. For the CDR3, the DNA is TGCGCCAGCCAGAAAATGGGCCAGGGGCTGGATGGCTACACCTTC.

This clonotype came up many times. J is TRBJ2-1 and V is TRBV12-3 or TRBV12-4; D not resolved. The CDR3 runs 14 residues. V was shortened by 7 bases and J by 1 base, with 11 bases between the two germline ends. The CDR3 sequence: CASIPGNSYNEQFF. In DNA, the CDR3 is TGTGCCAGCATCCCTGGGAATTCCTACAATGAGCAGTTCTTC.

This clonotype was found many times. CDR3 loop: CAISEEDQLRGYTF. As DNA, the CDR3 is TGTGCCATCAGTGAGGAGGACCAACTTCGGGGCTACACCTTC. The rearrangement joins TRBV10-3 to TRBJ1-2, with unresolved D. The CDR3 runs to 14 residues. Per the germline V gene, CDR1 is ENHRY and CDR2 is SYGVKD. The germline V and J ends were trimmed by 2 bases and 8 bases, with 15 bases remaining between them.

This clonotype was picked up many times. This chain links TRBV20-1 with TRBJ1-5; D is unresolved. V was pared by 1 base and J by 3 bases, with 10 bases between. This CDR3 has 14 residues. Per germline, CDR1 DFQATT and CDR2 SNEGSKA (reference sequence). CDR3 sequence: CSARVGRDNQPQHF. CDR3 DNA sequence: TGCAGTGCTAGAGTCGGTCGGGACAATCAGCCCCAGCATTTT.

J is TRBJ1-6 and V is TRBV5-1; tentative D call: TRBD1 (5 bases). Germline loops: CDR1 SGHRS, CDR2 YFSETQ. This CDR3 comprises 15 residues. Trimming pared 4 bases from V and 7 bases from J, leaving 15 bases between. In nucleotides, the CDR3 is TGCGCCAGCAGCGCAGTATCGGGGGGGAATTCACCCCTCCACTTT. Translating gives CASSAVSGGNSPLHF.

The chain is built from TRBV25-1 and TRBJ2-6; possibly TRBD1 for D (5 bases). V was cut by 5 bases and J by 0 bases, with 20 bases left in between. The CDR3 is 19 amino acids. Germline CDR1 MGHDK, CDR2 SYGVNS. CDR3 in amino acids: CASSPLQVLEISGANVLTF. DNA for the CDR3: TGTGCCAGCAGTCCCCTACAGGTTCTTGAGATCTCTGGGGCCAACGTCCTGACTTTC. Full variable domain (outside the CDR3, taken from reference TRBV25-1 and TRBJ2-6): EADIYQTPRYLVIGTGKKITLECSQTMGHDKMYWYQQDPGMELHLIHYSYGVNSTEKGDLSSESTVSRIRTEHFPLTLESARPSHTSQYLCASSPLQVLEISGANVLTFGAGSRLTVL.

The sample holds many counts of this clonotype. The chain links TRBV6-1 to TRBJ1-5, with TRBD1 as a possible D gene (5 bases). V was clipped by 11 bases and J by 3 bases, with 17 bases between them. Per germline, CDR1 MNHNS and CDR2 SASEGT. The CDR3 runs to 14 residues. This chain's CDR3 is CAGSWDRNNQPQHF. DNA for the CDR3: TGTGCCGGAAGTTGGGACCGTAACAATCAGCCCCAGCATTTT.

This clonotype came up many times. The V and J genes are TRBV7-3 and TRBJ2-3; 7 bases line up with TRBD2. V dropped 2 bases and J dropped 2; count of bases not matched to a gene: 4. Germline CDR1 SGHTA, CDR2 FQGTGA. The CDR3 is 15 amino acids. This CDR3 reads CASSLGGRVTDTQYF. The CDR3 DNA sequence: TGTGCCAGCAGCTTAGGTGGGAGGGTCACAGATACGCAGTATTTT.

The sample holds many counts of this clonotype. The rearrangement joins TRBV20-1 to TRBJ2-1, with 11 bases aligning to TRBD2. V lost 3 bases, J lost 4 bases, and 8 bases stayed unmatched. This CDR3 region has 16 residues. Germline CDR1 is DFQATT and CDR2 is SNEGSKA (reference sequence). The chain's CDR3 is CSARLGGTSGYNEQFF. The CDR3 bases are TGCAGTGCTAGGTTGGGCGGGACTAGCGGTTACAATGAGCAGTTCTTC.

Ten or more counts support this clonotype. The CDR3 nucleotides read TGTGCCAGCACCGAATGGGACTATGGCTACACCTTC. It yields the protein CASTEWDYGYTF. The chain links TRBV6-1 to TRBJ1-2; D is unresolved. Germline V gives CDR1 MNHNS, CDR2 SASEGT. CDR3 length: 12 residues. V lost 7 bases and J 3 bases, leaving 9 bases between the germline ends.

Ten or more counts support this clonotype. This rearrangement joins TRBV7-2 to TRBJ2-3; D is uncertain. Germline-derived CDR1 and CDR2 are SGHTA and FQGNSA. V dropped 8 bases and J dropped 2 bases, with 14 bases sitting between them. The CDR3 consists of 14 residues. In nucleotides, the CDR3 is TGTGCCAGCTCCGAGCTTGACGCCACAGATACGCAGTATTTT. Its translation: CASSELDATDTQYF. Full variable domain (rest looked up from reference TRBV7-2 and TRBJ2-3): GAGVSQSPSNKVTEKGKDVELRCDPISGHTALYWYRQSLGQGLEFLIYFQGNSAPDKSGLPSDRFSAERTGGSVSTLTIQRTQQEDSAVYLCASSELDATDTQYFGPGTRLTVL.

Concerning this clonotype itself: A much larger clone lies one base from this, so it may be a read error. V gene TRBV5-6 combines with J gene TRBJ1-5; possible D gene TRBD1, 5 bases. The CDR3 is 14 amino acids. CDR1 is SGHDT and CDR2 is YYEEEE in the germline V gene. CDR3 bases: TGTGCCAGAAGCTTGGCAGGGATCGGGCAGCCCCAGCATTTT. Translated, it gives CARSLAGIGQPQHF.

This clonotype occurred many times. The CDR3 sequence is CAIGTGFSSTDTQYF. The CDR3 coding sequence is TGTGCCATAGGAACAGGGTTCAGTAGCACAGATACGCAGTATTTT. The chain links TRBV2 to TRBJ2-3; D perhaps matches TRBD1 (6 bases). The CDR3 covers 15 residues. With 10 bases removed from V and 0 bases from J, the gap between germline ends came to 17 bases. CDR1 and CDR2 from the germline V gene are SNHLY and FYNNEI. Full variable domain (missing parts from reference TRBV2 and TRBJ2-3): EPEVTQTPSHQVTQMGQEVILRCVPISNHLYFYWYRQILGQKVEFLVSFYNNEISEKSEIFDDQFSVERPDGSNFTLKIRSTKLEDSAMYFCAIGTGFSSTDTQYFGPGTRLTVL.

This clonotype showed up many times. The J gene is TRBJ1-6, the V gene TRBV18; D is ambiguous. Germline-derived CDR1 and CDR2 are KGHSH and LQKENI. There are 15 residues in the CDR3. V lost 5 bases and J 7 bases, leaving 15 bases between the germline ends. The DNA of the CDR3 is TGTGCCAGCTCATCACGGGAGGCAGGCAATTCACCCCTCCACTTT. Residues: CASSSREAGNSPLHF.

The table lists this clonotype with a few counts. The J gene is TRBJ2-5, the V gene TRBV24-1; D is ambiguous. CDR3 length: 13 amino acids. Germline V gene lookup returns CDR1 KGHDR and CDR2 SFDVKD. V was pared by 2 bases and J by 9 bases, with 12 bases between. CDR3 residues: CATSDSAARSQYF. CDR3 bases: TGTGCCACCAGTGATTCGGCGGCCAGATCCCAGTACTTC.

The table lists this clonotype with many counts. The DNA of the CDR3 is TGCAGTGCTCGCCGGACAGGACCCAGGGAGACCCAGTACTTC. It specifies CSARRTGPRETQYF. The chain has TRBV20-1 and TRBJ2-5, with 7 nucleotides matching TRBD1. The J segment lost 5 bases and the V segment lost 5 bases, leaving 11 bases of the junction unmatched. The CDR3 is made up of 14 amino acids. Per germline, CDR1 DFQATT and CDR2 SNEGSKA (reference sequence).

At least ten counts were recorded for this clonotype. V is TRBV5-1 and J is TRBJ1-1; 10 positions agree with TRBD1. V lost 2 bases to trimming and J lost 0 bases; unmatched junction nucleotides: 7. This CDR3 spans 17 amino acids. Germline CDR1 reads SGHRS; CDR2 reads YFSETQ. In nucleotides, the CDR3 is TGCGCCAGCAGCTTCGGGACAGGGGCGGGCGTGAACACTGAAGCTTTCTTT. Protein product: CASSFGTGAGVNTEAFF.

The V and J genes are TRBV19 and TRBJ1-6, with a possible D match to TRBD1 (5 bases). V lost 7 bases and J 7 bases, leaving 14 bases between the germline ends. CDR3 length: 14 amino acids. CDR1 and CDR2 (germline): LNHDA, SQIVND (reference sequence). The DNA for the CDR3 is TGTGCCAGTACCCGGGACGGAGCAAATTCACCCCTCCACTTT. Encoded protein: CASTRDGANSPLHF.

The table lists this clonotype with many counts. The V call is TRBV11-3, the J call TRBJ2-1, with a possible D match to TRBD2 (5 bases). V was shortened by 1 base and J by 7 bases, with 11 bases between the two germline ends. Germline CDR1 reads SGHNT; CDR2 reads YENEEA. This CDR3 region has 14 residues. The CDR3 coding sequence is TGTGCCAGCAGCTTAGGAGGGCCGAGGAATGAGCAGTTCTTC. This encodes CASSLGGPRNEQFF.

The table lists this clonotype with many counts. CDR3 in amino acids: CASSFGLANANTGELFF. CDR3 sequence (DNA): TGCGCCAGCAGCTTCGGACTAGCGAACGCGAACACCGGGGAGCTGTTTTTT. The rearrangement uses TRBV5-1 and TRBJ2-2, with 9 bases matching TRBD2. The V gene's germline CDR1 is SGHRS and CDR2 YFSETQ. V gave up 2 bases and J gave up 0 bases; unmatched junction bases: 5. The CDR3 is 17 residues long.

In its sample, this clonotype was seen many times. The chain links TRBV13 to TRBJ2-5; D is undetermined. Germline-derived CDR1 and CDR2 are PRHDT and FYEKMQ (reference sequence). The CDR3 has 17 residues. The V and J ends lost 5 bases and 9 bases respectively, with 28 bases between them. The CDR3 DNA reads TGTGCCAGCAGCCCTACACCGACCTTAGGCGGCCATTTGGCCCAGTACTTC. It translates to CASSPTPTLGGHLAQYF.

This clonotype has a count of ten or more. The rearrangement links TRBV29-1 to TRBJ1-2; TRBD1 agrees at 10 bases. V lost 2 bases to trimming and J lost 6 bases; unmatched junction nucleotides: 3. This CDR3 is 13 amino acids long. Germline loops: CDR1 SQVTM, CDR2 ANQGSEA. CDR3 protein: CSVERGTGDGYTF. In nucleotides, the CDR3 is TGCAGCGTTGAACGGGGGACAGGGGATGGCTACACCTTC.

For this clonotype: This clone may be a read error of a much larger clone one base away. This rearrangement joins TRBV2 to TRBJ2-5, with TRBD2 identical over 7 bases. Germline lookup yields CDR1 SNHLY and CDR2 FYNNEI. Trimming at V came to 8 bases and at J to 3 bases, leaving 0 bases not matched to a gene. This CDR3 region has 11 residues. DNA for the CDR3: TGTGCCAGCGGGGGGGAAGAGACCCAGTACTTC. Translation gives CASGGEETQYF. The full variable domain, rest sourced from reference TRBV2 and TRBJ2-5, is EPEVTQTPSHQVTQMGQEVILRCVPISNHLYFYWYRQILGQKVEFLVSFYNNEISEKSEIFDDQFSVERPDGSNFTLKIRSTKLEDSAMYFCASGGEETQYFGPGTRLLVL.

The chain couples TRBV2 to TRBJ2-7, with 10 bases matching TRBD2. With V trimmed by 7 bases and J by 5 bases, 20 bases remained unmatched. This CDR3 region has 18 residues. CDR1 is SNHLY and CDR2 is FYNNEI in the germline V gene. This chain's CDR3 is CASTTESVLAGAFHEQYF. In DNA, the CDR3 is TGTGCCAGCACTACTGAATCGGTTCTAGCGGGAGCTTTCCACGAGCAGTACTTC.

The chain links TRBV15 to TRBJ2-3; 11 bases match TRBD2. This CDR3 comprises 16 residues. The V gene end was trimmed by 6 bases and the J gene end by 5 bases; junction bases not matched to a gene: 10. Looked up from germline, CDR1 is LNHNV and CDR2 is YYDKDF (reference sequence). The CDR3 here is CATSWNLAGGEDTQYF. The CDR3 DNA follows: TGTGCCACCAGTTGGAACTTAGCGGGAGGGGAAGATACGCAGTATTTT.